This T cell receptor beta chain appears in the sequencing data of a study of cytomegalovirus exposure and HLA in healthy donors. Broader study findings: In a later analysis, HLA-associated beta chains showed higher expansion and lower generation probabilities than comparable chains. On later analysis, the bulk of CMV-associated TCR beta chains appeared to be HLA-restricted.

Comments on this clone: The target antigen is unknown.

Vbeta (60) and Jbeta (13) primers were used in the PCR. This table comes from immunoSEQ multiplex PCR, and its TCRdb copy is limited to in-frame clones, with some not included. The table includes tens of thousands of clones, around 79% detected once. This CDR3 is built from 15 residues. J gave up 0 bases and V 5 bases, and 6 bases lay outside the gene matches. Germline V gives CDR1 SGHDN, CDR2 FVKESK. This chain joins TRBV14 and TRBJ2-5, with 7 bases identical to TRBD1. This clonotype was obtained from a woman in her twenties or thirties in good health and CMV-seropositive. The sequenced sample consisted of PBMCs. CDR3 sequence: CASSNFDRDQETQYF. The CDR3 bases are TGTGCCAGCAGCAACTTTGACAGGGACCAAGAGACCCAGTACTTC.